This is a list of T cell receptor beta chains from one sample in a study of identical twins. TCRdb independently ran MiXCR on the 5' RACE reads; one entry per CDR3 protein. The sample holds about 530,000 distinct CDR3 sequences; over 12% are singletons and the top ten take 0.35% to 0.45%. This sample was also put to use in a study of yellow fever vaccine responses in identical twins.

The source material was CD4+ T cells sorted from blood. These receptors were collected from a woman aged 18-30 years in good health. CDR3s include the opening cysteine and the closing phenylalanine or tryptophan. The D gene is left open where the match is weak. Size tells how often a clone was seen (once, few, many) or the class of an expanded clone, and some rows leave it out.

.	many	TRBV9	TRBJ1-5	TGTGCCAGCAGCCCGAGCATGGGGAGCCAGCCCCAGCATTTT	CASSPSMGSQPQHF
.	.	TRBV2	TRBJ2-7	TGTGCCAGCAGTGAAAGAGGTTTCTCCTACGAGCAGTACTTC	CASSERGFSYEQYF
.	few	TRBV10-3	TRBJ1-4	TGTGCCATCAGTGAAGGAACAGGGAATGAAAAACTGTTTTTT	CAISEGTGNEKLFF
TRBD1	.	TRBV3-1	TRBJ1-2	TGTGCCACTACCAGGACAGGGGGAAACTATGGCTACACCTTC	CATTRTGGNYGYTF
TRBD2	few	TRBV12-3/TRBV12-4	TRBJ2-5	TGTGCCAGCAGTTTTGGACTAGCGGGAGTTAGAGAGACCCAGTACTTC	CASSFGLAGVRETQYF
TRBD2	few	TRBV4-1	TRBJ2-1	TGCGCCAGCAGCCAAGGGACTAGCGGGGACTACAATGAGCAGTTCTTC	CASSQGTSGDYNEQFF
TRBD1	.	TRBV20-1	TRBJ1-1	TGCAGTGTTTGGACAGGGTGGAACACTGAAGCTTTCTTT	CSVWTGWNTEAFF
TRBD1	.	TRBV7-9	TRBJ1-6	TGTGCCAGCAGCTTTGGACAGGGAGGGAATTCACCCCTCCACTTT	CASSFGQGGNSPLHF
TRBD2	few	TRBV28	TRBJ2-7	TGTGCCAGCAGTTTATGGGGACTAGCGGGAGGGCCCTCTGGCGAGCAGTACTTC	CASSLWGLAGGPSGEQYF
.	few	TRBV20-1	TRBJ2-5	TGCAGTGCCAGGGGTCAGAAAGAGACCCAGTACTTC	CSARGQKETQYF
TRBD2	.	TRBV5-6	TRBJ2-5	TGTGCCAGCAGCCAAGGACTAGCGGGGAACTTCCAAGAGACCCAGTACTTC	CASSQGLAGNFQETQYF
.	.	TRBV7-9	TRBJ2-3	TGTGCCAGCAGCTCTCACAAGAGCACAGATACGCAGTATTTT	CASSSHKSTDTQYF
.	many	TRBV10-3	TRBJ2-2	TGTGCCATCAGTGAGTCCAGGGGAAGAACCGGGGAGCTGTTTTTT	CAISESRGRTGELFF
.	.	TRBV12-3/TRBV12-4	TRBJ2-2	TGTGCCAGCAGCCGCGTCGTAAGGGTTTTAGGCACCGGGGAGCTGTTTTTT	CASSRVVRVLGTGELFF
.	many	TRBV4-2	TRBJ2-5	TGTGCCAGCAGCCAAGAGACCCAAGAGACCCAGTACTTC	CASSQETQETQYF
.	.	TRBV28	TRBJ2-6	TGTGCCAGCAGTACTCGGGCCGAGTTTCATGCCAACGTCCTGACTTTC	CASSTRAEFHANVLTF
.	.	TRBV4-1	TRBJ2-2	TGCGCCAGCAGCCAAGTTTACCTAATCACCGGGGAGCTGTTTTTT	CASSQVYLITGELFF
TRBD2	.	TRBV20-1	TRBJ2-3	TGCAGTGCTGTAAACCGGGACTATCCCACCACAGATACGCAGTATTTT	CSAVNRDYPTTDTQYF
.	few	TRBV27	TRBJ1-1	TGTGCCAGCAGCGGGCGTGGGGGGCGCAACACTGAAGCTTTCTTT	CASSGRGGRNTEAFF
.	few	TRBV12-3/TRBV12-4	TRBJ2-5	TGTGCCAGCAGTTTAGCCCAGGGACCTCTGCAAGAGACCCAGTACTTC	CASSLAQGPLQETQYF
.	few	TRBV29-1	TRBJ2-5	TGCAGCGTTGCTAACAATCAAGAGACCCAGTACTTC	CSVANNQETQYF
TRBD1	few	TRBV5-1	TRBJ2-6	TGCGCCAGCAGCAACAGGGGTTCCCTCTCTGGGGCCAACGTCCTGACTTTC	CASSNRGSLSGANVLTF
TRBD2	few	TRBV12-3/TRBV12-4	TRBJ2-1	TGTGCCACTACGCTAGCGGGAGTCGGGAGTGAGCAGTTCTTC	CATTLAGVGSEQFF
TRBD2	.	TRBV3-1	TRBJ2-3	TGTGCCAGCAGCCAAGATCGGACTAGCGGGGGTCGCGGTACGCAGTATTTT	CASSQDRTSGGRGTQYF
TRBD1	few	TRBV29-1	TRBJ1-2	TGCAGCGTTGGCCTTCTAGGGGGCTTTGACAACTATGGCTACACCTTC	CSVGLLGGFDNYGYTF
.	few	TRBV5-5	TRBJ1-1	TGTGCCAGCAGCTCCTCGATGGCCAGGGTTAACACTGAAGCTTTCTTT	CASSSSMARVNTEAFF
.	.	TRBV4-2	TRBJ2-7	TGTGCCAGCAGCCAAGAGACAGTCCAAAGAGGGCTAGCGAACACCTACGAGCAGTACTTC	CASSQETVQRGLANTYEQYF
.	few	TRBV7-8	TRBJ2-2	TGTGCCAGCAGCTTAGGATACATATCGAACACCGGGGAGCTGTTTTTT	CASSLGYISNTGELFF
TRBD2	.	TRBV11-2	TRBJ2-1	TGTGCCAGCAGCCGAGGGAGGACTAGCGGCAATGAGCAGTTCTTC	CASSRGRTSGNEQFF
.	.	TRBV2	TRBJ2-7	TGTGCCAGCAGTGAATTGGTGTACCCCTACGAGCAGTACTTC	CASSELVYPYEQYF
.	.	TRBV29-1	TRBJ2-5	TGCAGCGTTGGGGTAGCGGAGACCCAGTACTTC	CSVGVAETQYF
TRBD2	few	TRBV5-1	TRBJ2-7	TGCGCCAGCAGCTCGCCCGAACTCACTAGCGGATTCTCCTACGAGCAGTACTTC	CASSSPELTSGFSYEQYF
.	.	TRBV24-1	TRBJ2-3	TGTGCCACGTCCGGAGTAGATACGCAGTATTTT	CATSGVDTQYF
.	few	TRBV4-2	TRBJ2-1	TGTGCCAGCAGCCCGAAACTTAACACCGTACCTCTAGGAATTCACTCCTACAATGAGCAGTTCTTC	CASSPKLNTVPLGIHSYNEQFF
TRBD1	.	TRBV5-1	TRBJ2-7	TGCGCCAGCAGCTTGGAAGGGGGCGTAAGCTACGAGCAGTACTTC	CASSLEGGVSYEQYF
.	.	TRBV20-1	TRBJ1-4	TGCAGTGCTAGAGATGGGCGGGGGGCGGCTGAAAAACTGTTTTTT	CSARDGRGAAEKLFF
.	few	TRBV12-3/TRBV12-4	TRBJ2-2	TGTGCCAGCAGTTTAGTCAACTCTAACACCGGGGAGCTGTTTTTT	CASSLVNSNTGELFF
.	few	TRBV7-9	TRBJ2-3	TGTGCCAGCAGCCCACAGTACAACACAGATACGCAGTATTTT	CASSPQYNTDTQYF
.	few	TRBV28	TRBJ2-3	TGTGCCAGCAGTTACCCGGCTGGTACTAGCACAGATACGCAGTATTTT	CASSYPAGTSTDTQYF
.	few	TRBV28	TRBJ2-2	TGTGCCAGCACACCTATCTGGCAGGACACCACCGGGGAGCTGTTTTTT	CASTPIWQDTTGELFF
TRBD1	.	TRBV9	TRBJ2-7	TGTGCCAGCAGCGTCACCACAGCCTCCGGGACAGGACCCTACGAGCAGTACTTC	CASSVTTASGTGPYEQYF
.	few	TRBV27	TRBJ2-5	TGTGCCAGCAGTTTTGGGTTTAGGGAGACCCAGTACTTC	CASSFGFRETQYF
.	once	TRBV7-9	TRBJ2-3	TGTGCCAGCAGCTTAGGGTATTTT	CASSLGYF
TRBD2	.	TRBV5-1	TRBJ2-1	TGCGCCAGCAGCCCATCTAGCGGCCTCTACAATGAGCAGTTCTTC	CASSPSSGLYNEQFF
.	.	TRBV7-6	TRBJ2-2	TGTGCCAGCAGATCCGGGAACTCACTGGGGGAGCTGTTTTTT	CASRSGNSLGELFF
.	.	TRBV28	TRBJ2-6	TGTGCCAGCAGTTTACCCTATAAAGCTGGGGCCAACGTCCTGACTTTC	CASSLPYKAGANVLTF
.	few	TRBV6-6	TRBJ1-6	TGTGCCAGCAGTTACGGGGATTATTCACCCCTCCACTTT	CASSYGDYSPLHF
TRBD2	.	TRBV10-3	TRBJ2-1	TGTGCCATCAGTGGAAAGCGGGAGAACAATGAGCAGTTCTTC	CAISGKRENNEQFF
TRBD1	.	TRBV2	TRBJ2-1	TGTGCCAGCAGTGAGTACAGGGGGGATTACAATGAGCAGTTCTTC	CASSEYRGDYNEQFF
TRBD1	.	TRBV3-1	TRBJ2-2	TGTGCCAGCAGCCCTCGACAGGGACCCGGGGAGCTGTTTTTT	CASSPRQGPGELFF
.	.	TRBV5-1	TRBJ2-1	TGCGCCAGCAGCTTGGCTAGCAGAAGCTCCTACAATGAGCAGTTCTTC	CASSLASRSSYNEQFF
.	few	TRBV6-4	TRBJ1-5	TGTGCCAGCAGTGCCGTAATTCAAGGGCCCCAGCATTTT	CASSAVIQGPQHF
TRBD2	many	TRBV5-1	TRBJ2-1	TGCGCCAGCAGCTTTTTTAGCGGGTACTCCTACAATGAGCAGTTCTTC	CASSFFSGYSYNEQFF
.	few	TRBV29-1	TRBJ1-4	TGCAGCGTTGCGGGGGGGATTCCGATGGGGTATGAAAAACTGTTTTTT	CSVAGGIPMGYEKLFF
.	.	TRBV12-3/TRBV12-4	TRBJ1-5	TGTGCCAGCAGTTTAGAGGCGGGGTTCCAGCCCCAGCATTTT	CASSLEAGFQPQHF